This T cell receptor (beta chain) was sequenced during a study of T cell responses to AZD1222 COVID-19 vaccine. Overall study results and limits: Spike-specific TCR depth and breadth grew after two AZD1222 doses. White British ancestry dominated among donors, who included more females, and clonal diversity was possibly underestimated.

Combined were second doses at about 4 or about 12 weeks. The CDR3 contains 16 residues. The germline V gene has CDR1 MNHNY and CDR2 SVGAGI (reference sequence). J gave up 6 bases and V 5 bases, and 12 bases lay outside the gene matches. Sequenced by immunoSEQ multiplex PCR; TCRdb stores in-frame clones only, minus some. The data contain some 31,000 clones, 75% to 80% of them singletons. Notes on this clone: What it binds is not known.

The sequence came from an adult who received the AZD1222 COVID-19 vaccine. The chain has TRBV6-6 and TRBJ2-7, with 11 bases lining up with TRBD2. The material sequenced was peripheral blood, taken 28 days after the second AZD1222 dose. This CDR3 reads CASSATPLLAGAEQYF. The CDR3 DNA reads TGTGCCAGCAGTGCCACCCCCCTACTAGCGGGGGCCGAGCAGTACTTC.